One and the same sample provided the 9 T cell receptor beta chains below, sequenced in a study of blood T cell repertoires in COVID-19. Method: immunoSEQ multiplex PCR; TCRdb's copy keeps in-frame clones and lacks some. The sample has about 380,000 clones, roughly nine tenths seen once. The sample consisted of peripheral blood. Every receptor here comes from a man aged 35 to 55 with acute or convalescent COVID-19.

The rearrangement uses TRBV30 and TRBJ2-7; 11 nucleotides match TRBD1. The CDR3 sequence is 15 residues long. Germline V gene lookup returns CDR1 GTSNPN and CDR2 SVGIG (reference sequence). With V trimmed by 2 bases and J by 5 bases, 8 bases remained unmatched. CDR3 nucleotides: TGTGCCTGGAGTCGAGGGGGACAGGGGGGCGACGAGCAGTACTTC. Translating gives CAWSRGGQGGDEQYF.

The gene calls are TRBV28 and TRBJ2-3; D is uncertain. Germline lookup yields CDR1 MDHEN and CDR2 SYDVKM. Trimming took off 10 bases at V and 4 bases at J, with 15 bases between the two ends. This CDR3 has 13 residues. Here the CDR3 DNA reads TGTGCCATCCACCAGAGAACAGCAGATACGCAGTATTTT. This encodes CAIHQRTADTQYF.

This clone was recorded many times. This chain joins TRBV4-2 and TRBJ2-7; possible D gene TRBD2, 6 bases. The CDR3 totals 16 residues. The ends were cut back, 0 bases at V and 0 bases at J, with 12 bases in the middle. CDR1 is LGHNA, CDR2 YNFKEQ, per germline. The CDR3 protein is CASSQEHGSPSYEQYF. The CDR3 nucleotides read TGTGCCAGCAGCCAAGAACACGGGAGTCCCTCCTACGAGCAGTACTTC.

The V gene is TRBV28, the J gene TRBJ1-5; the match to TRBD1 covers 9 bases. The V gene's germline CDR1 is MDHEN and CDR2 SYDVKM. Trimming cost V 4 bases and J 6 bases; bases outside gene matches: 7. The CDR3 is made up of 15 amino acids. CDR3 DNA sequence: TGTGCCAGCAGTTCACCGGGACAGGGCTTTCAGCCCCAGCATTTT. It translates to CASSSPGQGFQPQHF.

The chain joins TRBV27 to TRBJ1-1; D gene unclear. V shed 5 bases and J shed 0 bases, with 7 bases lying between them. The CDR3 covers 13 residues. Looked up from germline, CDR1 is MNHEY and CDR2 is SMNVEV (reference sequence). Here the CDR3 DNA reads TGTGCCAGCAGTCCGAAGCTGAACACTGAAGCTTTCTTT. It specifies CASSPKLNTEAFF.

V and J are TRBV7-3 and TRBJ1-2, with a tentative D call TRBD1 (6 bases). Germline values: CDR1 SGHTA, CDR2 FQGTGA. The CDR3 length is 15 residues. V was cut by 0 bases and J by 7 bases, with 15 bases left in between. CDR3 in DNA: TGTGCCAGCAGCTTAACCGGGACAAAGTCAGGTGGCTACACCTTC. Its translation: CASSLTGTKSGGYTF.

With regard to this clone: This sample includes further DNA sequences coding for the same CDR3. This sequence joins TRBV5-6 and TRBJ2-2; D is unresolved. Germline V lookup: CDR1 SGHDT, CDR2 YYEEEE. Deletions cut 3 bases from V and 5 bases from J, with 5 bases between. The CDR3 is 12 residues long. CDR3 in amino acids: CASSYKTGELFF. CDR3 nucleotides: TGTGCCAGCAGCTATAAAACCGGGGAGCTGTTTTTT.

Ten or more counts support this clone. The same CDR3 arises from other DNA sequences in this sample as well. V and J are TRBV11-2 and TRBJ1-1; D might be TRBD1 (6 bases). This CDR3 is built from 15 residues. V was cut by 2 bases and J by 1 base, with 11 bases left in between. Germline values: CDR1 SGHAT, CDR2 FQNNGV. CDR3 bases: TGTGCCAGCAGCTTACTTACAGGGTCGAACACTGAAGCTTTCTTT. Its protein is CASSLLTGSNTEAFF.

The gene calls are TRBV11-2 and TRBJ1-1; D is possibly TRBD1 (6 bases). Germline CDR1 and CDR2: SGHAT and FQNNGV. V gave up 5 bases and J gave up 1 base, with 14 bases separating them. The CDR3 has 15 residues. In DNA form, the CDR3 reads TGTGCCAGCAGCGTAGCCGGGACAACGAACACTGAAGCTTTCTTT. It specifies CASSVAGTTNTEAFF.